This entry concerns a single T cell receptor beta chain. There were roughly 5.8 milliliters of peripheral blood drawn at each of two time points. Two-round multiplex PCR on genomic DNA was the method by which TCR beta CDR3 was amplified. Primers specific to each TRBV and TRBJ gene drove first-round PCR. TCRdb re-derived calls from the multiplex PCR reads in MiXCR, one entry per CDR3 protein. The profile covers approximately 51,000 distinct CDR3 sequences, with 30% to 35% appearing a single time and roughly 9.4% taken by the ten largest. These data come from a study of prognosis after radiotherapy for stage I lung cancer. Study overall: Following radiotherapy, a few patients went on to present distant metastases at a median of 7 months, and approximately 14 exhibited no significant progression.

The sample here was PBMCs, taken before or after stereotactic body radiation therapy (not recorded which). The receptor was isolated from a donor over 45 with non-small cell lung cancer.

The CDR3 bases are TGTGCCAGCAGAAGCAGGGTTAATGAGCAGTTCTTC. Protein product: CASRSRVNEQFF. The chain joins TRBV6-2 or TRBV6-3 to TRBJ2-1; D perhaps matches TRBD1 (5 bases). The CDR3 consists of 12 residues. V gave up 6 bases and J gave up 7 bases, with 10 bases separating them. Germline values: CDR1 MNHEY, CDR2 SVGEGT.